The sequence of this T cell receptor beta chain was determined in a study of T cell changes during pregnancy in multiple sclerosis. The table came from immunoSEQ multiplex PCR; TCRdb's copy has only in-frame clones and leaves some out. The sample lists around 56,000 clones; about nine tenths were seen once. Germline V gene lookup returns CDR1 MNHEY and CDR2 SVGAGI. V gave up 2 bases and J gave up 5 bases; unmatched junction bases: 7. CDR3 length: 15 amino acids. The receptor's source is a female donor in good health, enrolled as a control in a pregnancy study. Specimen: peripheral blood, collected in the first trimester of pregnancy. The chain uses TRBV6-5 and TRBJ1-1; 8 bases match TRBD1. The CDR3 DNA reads TGTGCCAGCAGTTACGTGGGCAGGGGGCAAACTGAAGCTTTCTTT. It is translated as CASSYVGRGQTEAFF.